This T cell receptor (beta chain) was obtained from a study of graft-versus-host responses after intestinal transplantation. Overall study results and limits: Some patients had graft-donor T cell macrochimerism, and their allografts showed high graft-versus-host to host-versus-graft clonal ratios.

Clones were read by immunoSEQ multiplex PCR, and TCRdb kept only the in-frame ones, dropping some. The sample has roughly 20,000 clones; approximately 86% are singletons. On this clone itself: Its target is unknown.

V was cut by 1 base and J by 8 bases, with 11 bases left in between. The germline gives CDR1 SGHAT, CDR2 FQNNGV. The CDR3 sequence is 13 residues long. This chain uses TRBV11-2 with TRBJ1-2, with D uncertain. Here the sequenced sample was PBMCs, taken 230 to 240 days after intestinal transplant. This sequence originates from a human patient who received an intestinal transplant, so some T cells may come from the graft donor. The chain's CDR3 is CASSLVSWGGYTF. Written as DNA, the CDR3 is TGTGCCAGCAGCTTAGTGTCATGGGGAGGCTACACCTTC. Looking up the rest from reference TRBV11-2 and TRBJ1-2 gives the full variable domain: EAGVAQSPRYKIIEKRQSVAFWCNPISGHATLYWYQQILGQGPKLLIQFQNNGVVDDSQLPKDRFSAERLKGVDSTLKIQPAKLEDSAVYLCASSLVSWGGYTFGSGTRLTVV.